This T cell receptor beta chain was obtained from a study of blood T cell repertoires in COVID-19. Participant-given clinical history determined each cohort assignment. This clone is a singleton in its sample. The CDR3 length is 16 residues. Germline V CDR1 and CDR2: MNHEY, SMNVEV (reference sequence). V gave up 5 bases and J gave up 2 bases, with 13 bases separating them. Data came from immunoSEQ multiplex PCR; TCRdb stores just in-frame clones and leaves some out. The sample yields approximately 330,000 clones, approximately 86% seen once. The clonotype was recovered from a woman in her forties with acute COVID-19. Sequenced sample: PBMCs or T cells enriched from blood (not recorded which). The chain joins TRBV27 to TRBJ2-6; D possibly corresponds to TRBD2 (6 bases). In nucleotides, the CDR3 is TGTGCCAGCAGTATGGGGACTCGGCCTGGGGCCAACGTCCTGACTTTC. Translating gives CASSMGTRPGANVLTF.